The source of this TCR beta chain is a study of blood T cells in healthy people across ages. Study results and caveats: As age increased, TCR beta diversity per million T cells fell in a roughly linear fashion. Comparison with aged donors showed that long-lived donors had more naive CD4+ cells and higher diversity. A conclusive naive versus antigen-experienced comparison was prevented by the unsorted PBMCs.

V was pared by 1 base and J by 3 bases, with 2 bases of the junction left unmatched. The germline gives CDR1 DFQATT, CDR2 SNEGSKA (reference sequence). The CDR3 contains 14 residues. Together with a sample-barcoded 5' primer, a J-beta primer mix was included in a second PCR lasting about 6 to 12 cycles. TCRdb analysed the 5' RACE reads with MiXCR anew, one entry per CDR3 protein. Altogether hundreds of thousands of distinct CDR3 sequences are present, roughly 50% being singletons, with the ten largest covering around 25%. A remark on this clonotype: Its antigen is unknown.

The sample consisted of blood. V and J are TRBV20-1 and TRBJ2-1, with 8 nucleotides matching TRBD2. The clonotype was recovered from a man aged 35 to 55 in good health. CDR3 coding DNA: TGCAGTGCTAGAGGAAGCGGGAGCTACAATGAGCAGTTCTTC. This codes for CSARGSGSYNEQFF.